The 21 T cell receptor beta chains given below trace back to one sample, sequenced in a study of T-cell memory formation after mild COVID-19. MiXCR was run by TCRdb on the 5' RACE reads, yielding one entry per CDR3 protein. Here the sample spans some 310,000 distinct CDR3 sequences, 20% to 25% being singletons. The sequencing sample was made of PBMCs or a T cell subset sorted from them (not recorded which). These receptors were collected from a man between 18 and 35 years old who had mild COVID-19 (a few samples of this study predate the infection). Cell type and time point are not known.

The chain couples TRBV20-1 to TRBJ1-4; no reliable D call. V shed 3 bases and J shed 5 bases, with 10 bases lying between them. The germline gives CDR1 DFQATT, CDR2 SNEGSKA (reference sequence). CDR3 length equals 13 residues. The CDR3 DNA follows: TGCAGTGCTAGTACAGCATCAAATGAAAAACTGTTTTTT. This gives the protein CSASTASNEKLFF.

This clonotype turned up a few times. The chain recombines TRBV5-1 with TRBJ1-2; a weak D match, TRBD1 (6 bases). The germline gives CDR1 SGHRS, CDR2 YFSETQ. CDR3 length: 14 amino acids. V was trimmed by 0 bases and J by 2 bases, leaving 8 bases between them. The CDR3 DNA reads TGCGCCAGCAGCTTGGACACAGGGAACTATGGCTACACCTTC. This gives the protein CASSLDTGNYGYTF.

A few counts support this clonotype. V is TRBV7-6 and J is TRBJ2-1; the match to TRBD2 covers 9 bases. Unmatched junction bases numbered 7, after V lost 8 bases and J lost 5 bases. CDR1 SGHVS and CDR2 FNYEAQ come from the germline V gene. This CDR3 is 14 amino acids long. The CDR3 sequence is CASVRRGGHNEQFF. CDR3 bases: TGTGCCAGCGTTAGGCGGGGGGGCCACAATGAGCAGTTCTTC.

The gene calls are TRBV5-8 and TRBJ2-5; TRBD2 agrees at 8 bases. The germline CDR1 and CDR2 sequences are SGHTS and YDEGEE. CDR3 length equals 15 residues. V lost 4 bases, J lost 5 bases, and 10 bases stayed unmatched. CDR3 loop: CASSVLGGGTETQYF. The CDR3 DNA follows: TGTGCCAGCAGCGTCCTTGGCGGGGGGACGGAGACCCAGTACTTC. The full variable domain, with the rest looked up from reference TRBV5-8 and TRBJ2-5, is EAGVTQSPTHLIKTRGQQATLRCSPISGHTSVYWYQQALGLGLQFLLWYDEGEERNRGNFPPRFSGRQFPNYSSELNVNALELEDSALYLCASSVLGGGTETQYFGPGTRLLVL.

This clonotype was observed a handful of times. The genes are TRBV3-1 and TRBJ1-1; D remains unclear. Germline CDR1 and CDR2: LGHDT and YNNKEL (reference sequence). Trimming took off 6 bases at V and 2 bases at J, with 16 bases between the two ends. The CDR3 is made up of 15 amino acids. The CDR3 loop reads CASRQRLKGNTEAFF. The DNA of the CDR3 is TGTGCCAGCAGACAGCGACTTAAGGGTAACACTGAAGCTTTCTTT. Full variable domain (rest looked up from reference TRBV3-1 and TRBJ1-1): DTAVSQTPKYLVTQMGNDKSIKCEQNLGHDTMYWYKQDSKKFLKIMFSYNNKELIINETVPNRFSPKSPDKAHLNLHINSLELGDSAVYFCASRQRLKGNTEAFFGQGTRLTVV.

The CDR3 protein is CASSYSGTGVGTDTQYF. In DNA, the CDR3 is TGTGCCAGCAGTTACTCCGGGACAGGGGTGGGCACAGATACGCAGTATTTT. This chain uses TRBV6-5 with TRBJ2-3, with 10 bases aligning to TRBD1. V lost 0 bases, J lost 1 base, and 4 bases stayed unmatched. Germline V gene sequence: CDR1 MNHEY, CDR2 SVGAGI. This CDR3 spans 17 amino acids.

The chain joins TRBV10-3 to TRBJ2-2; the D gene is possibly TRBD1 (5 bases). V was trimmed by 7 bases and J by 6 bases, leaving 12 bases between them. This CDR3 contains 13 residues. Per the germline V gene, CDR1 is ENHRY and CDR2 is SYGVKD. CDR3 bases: TGTGCCATCAAAGGGGCGTCTTCCGGGGAGCTGTTTTTT. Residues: CAIKGASSGELFF.

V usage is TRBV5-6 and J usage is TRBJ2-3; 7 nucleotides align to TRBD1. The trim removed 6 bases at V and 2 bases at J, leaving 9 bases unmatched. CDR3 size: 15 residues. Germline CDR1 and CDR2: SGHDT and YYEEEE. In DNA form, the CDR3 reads TGTGCCAGCACGGGTGGGGACAGCCCCACAGATACGCAGTATTTT. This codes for CASTGGDSPTDTQYF.

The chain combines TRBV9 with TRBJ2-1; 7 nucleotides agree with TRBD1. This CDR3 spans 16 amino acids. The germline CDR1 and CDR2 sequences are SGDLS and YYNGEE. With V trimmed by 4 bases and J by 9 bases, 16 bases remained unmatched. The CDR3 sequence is CASSFTIDRVGSEQFF. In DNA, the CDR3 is TGTGCCAGCAGCTTCACCATCGACAGGGTCGGTAGTGAGCAGTTCTTC.

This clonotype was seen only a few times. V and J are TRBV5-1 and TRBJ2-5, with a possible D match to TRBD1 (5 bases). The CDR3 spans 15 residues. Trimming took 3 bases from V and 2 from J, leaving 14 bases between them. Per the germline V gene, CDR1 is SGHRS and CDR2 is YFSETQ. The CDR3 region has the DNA TGCGCCAGCAGCTCCGCCCAGGCAGGGCAAGAGACCCAGTACTTC. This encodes CASSSAQAGQETQYF.

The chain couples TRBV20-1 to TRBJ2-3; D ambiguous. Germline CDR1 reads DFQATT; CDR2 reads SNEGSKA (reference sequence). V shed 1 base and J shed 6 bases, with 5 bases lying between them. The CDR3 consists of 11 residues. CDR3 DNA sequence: TGCAGTGCTAGAGTGGCTGATACGCAGTATTTT. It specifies CSARVADTQYF.

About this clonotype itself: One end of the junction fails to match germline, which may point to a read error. For the CDR3, the DNA is TGTGACAGCAGTTACCCGACCCATTGGACAGATACGCAGTATTTT. Translation gives CDSSYPTHWTDTQYF. The chain is built from TRBV6-2 or TRBV6-3 and TRBJ2-3; unclear D gene. The germline V gene has CDR1 MNHEY and CDR2 SVGEGT. This CDR3 has 15 amino acids.

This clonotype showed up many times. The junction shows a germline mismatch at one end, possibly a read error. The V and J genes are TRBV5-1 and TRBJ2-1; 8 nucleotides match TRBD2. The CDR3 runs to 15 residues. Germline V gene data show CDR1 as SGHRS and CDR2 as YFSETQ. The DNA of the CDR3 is TGTGCCAGCAGCTTGGGCGGGGGGTCTTACAATGAGCAGTTCTTC. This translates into CASSLGGGSYNEQFF.

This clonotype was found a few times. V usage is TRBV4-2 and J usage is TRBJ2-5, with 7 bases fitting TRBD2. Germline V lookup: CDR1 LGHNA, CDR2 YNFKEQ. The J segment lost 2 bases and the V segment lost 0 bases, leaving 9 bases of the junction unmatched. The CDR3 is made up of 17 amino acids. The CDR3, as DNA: TGTGCCAGCAGCCAAGATGCAGCTAGCGGAAGTCAAGAGACCCAGTACTTC. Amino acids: CASSQDAASGSQETQYF.

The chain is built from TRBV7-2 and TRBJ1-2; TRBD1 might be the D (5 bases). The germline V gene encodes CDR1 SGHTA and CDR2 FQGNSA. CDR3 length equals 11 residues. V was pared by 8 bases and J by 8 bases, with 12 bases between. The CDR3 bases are TGTGCCAGCGGAGTCGGGGGGGGCTACACCTTC. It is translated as CASGVGGGYTF. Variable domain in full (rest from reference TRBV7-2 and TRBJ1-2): GAGVSQSPSNKVTEKGKDVELRCDPISGHTALYWYRQSLGQGLEFLIYFQGNSAPDKSGLPSDRFSAERTGGSVSTLTIQRTQQEDSAVYLCASGVGGGYTFGSGTRLTVV.

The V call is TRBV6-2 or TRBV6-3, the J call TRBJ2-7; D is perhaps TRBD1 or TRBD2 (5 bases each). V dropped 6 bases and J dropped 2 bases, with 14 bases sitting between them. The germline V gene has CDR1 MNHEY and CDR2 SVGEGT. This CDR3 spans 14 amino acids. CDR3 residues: CASRAGTQAYEQYF. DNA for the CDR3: TGTGCCAGCAGGGCCGGGACCCAGGCCTACGAGCAGTACTTC.

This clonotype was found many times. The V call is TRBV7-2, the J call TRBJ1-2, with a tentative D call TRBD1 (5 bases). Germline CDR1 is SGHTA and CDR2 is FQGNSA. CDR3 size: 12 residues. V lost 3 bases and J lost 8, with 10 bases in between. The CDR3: CASSLYGDGYTF. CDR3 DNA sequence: TGTGCCAGCAGCTTGTACGGGGACGGCTACACCTTC.

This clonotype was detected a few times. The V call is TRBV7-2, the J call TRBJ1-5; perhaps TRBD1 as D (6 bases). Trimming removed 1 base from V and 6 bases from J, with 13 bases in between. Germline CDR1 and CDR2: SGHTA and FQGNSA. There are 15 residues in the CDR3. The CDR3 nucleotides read TGTGCCAGCAGCTTAGTGGGTACAGGGCGTCAGCCCCAGCATTTT. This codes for CASSLVGTGRQPQHF.

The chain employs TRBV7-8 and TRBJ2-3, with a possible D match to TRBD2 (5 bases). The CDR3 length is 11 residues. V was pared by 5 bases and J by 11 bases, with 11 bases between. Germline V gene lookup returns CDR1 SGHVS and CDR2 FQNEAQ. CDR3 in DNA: TGTGCCAGCAGCCCCCGGGGTCAGCAGTATTTT. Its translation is CASSPRGQQYF.

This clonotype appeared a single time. This CDR3 reads CAIRGEGSRGGVTDTQYF. The CDR3 DNA reads TGTGCCATCAGGGGAGAGGGGAGTCGGGGGGGCGTCACAGATACGCAGTATTTT. V usage is TRBV10-3 and J usage is TRBJ2-3; 8 bases fit TRBD2. The CDR3 totals 18 residues. The V and J ends lost 6 bases and 2 bases, in that order; junction bases with no gene match: 16. Germline loops: CDR1 ENHRY, CDR2 SYGVKD.

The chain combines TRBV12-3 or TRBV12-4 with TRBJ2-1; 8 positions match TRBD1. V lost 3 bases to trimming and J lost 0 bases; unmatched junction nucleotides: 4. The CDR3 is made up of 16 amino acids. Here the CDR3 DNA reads TGTGCCAGCAGTTTTAGGGACAGGAGCTCCTACAATGAGCAGTTCTTC. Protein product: CASSFRDRSSYNEQFF.